This is a list of T cell receptor beta chains from one sample in a study of monozygotic twins with inflammatory bowel disease. From its re-call of the 5' RACE reads, TCRdb lists each CDR3 protein once, without DNA. This repertoire comprises approximately 110,000 distinct CDR3 sequences; its ten largest clones make up under 15%. Sample: blood. The receptors here all came from a human donor with ulcerative colitis or Crohn's disease, or a healthy co-twin of an affected twin (not recorded which). Both conserved end residues are part of each CDR3. Fields, in order: J gene, V gene, CDR3 protein.

j_gene: TRBJ2-7; v_gene: TRBV20-1; CDR3aa: CSAKGQGAVEQYF
j_gene: TRBJ1-2; v_gene: TRBV7-9; CDR3aa: CASSFGDRRYGYTF
j_gene: TRBJ2-7; v_gene: TRBV6-5; CDR3aa: CASSYERSTGVDEQYF
j_gene: TRBJ2-1; v_gene: TRBV9; CDR3aa: CASSVGLAEPYNEQFF
j_gene: TRBJ2-3; v_gene: TRBV5-1; CDR3aa: CASSLGPQGATDTQYF
j_gene: TRBJ2-5; v_gene: TRBV6-6; CDR3aa: CASRPDSKETQYF
j_gene: TRBJ1-4; v_gene: TRBV19; CDR3aa: CASSMRNPVELFF
j_gene: TRBJ1-5; v_gene: TRBV19; CDR3aa: CASTYRFGDQPQHF
j_gene: TRBJ2-1; v_gene: TRBV3-1; CDR3aa: CASSPQLAGAYEQFF
j_gene: TRBJ2-7; v_gene: TRBV11-2; CDR3aa: CASSLEAWLLAGGPGEQYF
j_gene: TRBJ2-7; v_gene: TRBV28; CDR3aa: CATHRDSSYEQYF
j_gene: TRBJ2-7; v_gene: TRBV7-8; CDR3aa: CASSSGTSGDEQYF
j_gene: TRBJ2-1; v_gene: TRBV19; CDR3aa: CASSMTVNEQFF
j_gene: TRBJ2-7; v_gene: TRBV5-1; CDR3aa: CASSLLLASTRYEQYF
j_gene: TRBJ2-1; v_gene: TRBV7-6; CDR3aa: CASSLEGEGDEQFF
j_gene: TRBJ1-3; v_gene: TRBV10-3; CDR3aa: CAINTGTGGFGNTIYF
j_gene: TRBJ2-1; v_gene: TRBV7-6; CDR3aa: CASSLGDRGYNEQFF
j_gene: TRBJ2-7; v_gene: TRBV20-1; CDR3aa: CSARDRGLVYEQYF
j_gene: TRBJ2-1; v_gene: TRBV12-3/TRBV12-4; CDR3aa: CASSLRSGGQTQFF
j_gene: TRBJ1-1; v_gene: TRBV12-3/TRBV12-4; CDR3aa: CASSLRSGYTEAFF
j_gene: TRBJ2-7; v_gene: TRBV19; CDR3aa: CASSIRGTEETYEQYF
j_gene: TRBJ2-5; v_gene: TRBV28; CDR3aa: CASSNDGTSYQETQYF
j_gene: TRBJ2-1; v_gene: TRBV2; CDR3aa: CASSERELAGLEQFF
j_gene: TRBJ2-2; v_gene: TRBV18; CDR3aa: CASSPPAANTGELFF
j_gene: TRBJ2-1; v_gene: TRBV5-1; CDR3aa: CASSQISERGSYNEQFF